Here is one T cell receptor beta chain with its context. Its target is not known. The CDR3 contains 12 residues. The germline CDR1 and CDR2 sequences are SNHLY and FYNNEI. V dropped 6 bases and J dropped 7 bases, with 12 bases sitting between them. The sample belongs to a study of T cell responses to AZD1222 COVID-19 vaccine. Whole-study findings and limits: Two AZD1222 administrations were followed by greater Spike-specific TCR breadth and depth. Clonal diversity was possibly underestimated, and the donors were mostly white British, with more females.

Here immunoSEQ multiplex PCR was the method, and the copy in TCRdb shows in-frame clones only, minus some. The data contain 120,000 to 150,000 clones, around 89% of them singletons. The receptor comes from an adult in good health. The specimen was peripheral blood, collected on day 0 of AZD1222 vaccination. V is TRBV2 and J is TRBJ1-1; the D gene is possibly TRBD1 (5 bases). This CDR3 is CASRADSFEAFF. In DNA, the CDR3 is TGTGCCAGCAGGGCAGACAGCTTTGAAGCTTTCTTT.